This entry lists 18 T cell receptor beta chains sequenced from one sample in a study of CD8 T cells in ankylosing spondylitis (dated by TCRdb to about 2017). Library prep was done by 5' RACE. The sequencing machine was an Illumina HiSeq 2500. TCRdb trimmed public reads at Q25 via fastp, called clones via MiXCR and kept in-frame beta chains. Each entry merges the rows of one CDR3 protein and shows their most common DNA and genes. Here the sample has under 300,000 distinct CDR3 sequences; roughly 10% occur a single time. Of the sample, 6% to 8.5% is held by the ten largest clones. Sequencing was done on a sample of blood, either unsorted or a sorted T cell fraction (not recorded which). The receptors were sampled from a male donor with ankylosing spondylitis or in good health (not recorded which).

This clonotype was recorded at least ten times. This chain uses TRBV5-1 with TRBJ2-1, with 7 bases fitting TRBD2. Germline V gives CDR1 SGHRS, CDR2 YFSETQ. The CDR3 totals 17 residues. V was pared by 0 bases and J by 4 bases, with 10 bases of the junction left unmatched. This CDR3 reads CASSLGLAANLYNEQFF. The CDR3 DNA reads TGCGCCAGCAGCTTGGGGCTAGCGGCAAATCTATACAATGAGCAGTTCTTC.

This clonotype was detected only a few times. The DNA for the CDR3 is TGTGCCAGCAGCACCGGGACTAGCGTCCCCAGAGATACGCAGTATTTT. It codes for CASSTGTSVPRDTQYF. The rearrangement links TRBV7-8 to TRBJ2-3, with 10 bases fitting TRBD2. The V gene end was trimmed by 5 bases and the J gene end by 5 bases; junction bases not matched to a gene: 10. CDR1 SGHVS and CDR2 FQNEAQ come from the germline V gene. This CDR3 is built from 16 residues. Full variable domain (missing parts from reference TRBV7-8 and TRBJ2-3): GAGVSQSPRYKVAKRGQDVALRCDPISGHVSLFWYQQALGQGPEFLTYFQNEAQLDKSGLPSDRFFAERPEGSVSTLKIQRTQQEDSAVYLCASSTGTSVPRDTQYFGPGTRLTVL.

This clonotype was observed once. A read error may be the cause here, since a much bigger clone is one base away. This chain connects TRBV10-3 to TRBJ2-7; 12 bases align to TRBD1. This CDR3 spans 16 amino acids. Germline CDR1 reads ENHRY; CDR2 reads SYGVKD. CDR3 coding DNA: TGTGCCATCAGTGTTTCTAGGGGACAGGGGGCCTACGTGCAGTACTTC. Its translation is CAISVSRGQGAYVQYF.

The rearrangement uses TRBV18 and TRBJ2-7; TRBD1 aligns across 7 bases. The CDR3 totals 14 residues. Germline loops: CDR1 KGHSH, CDR2 LQKENI. V lost 3 bases, J lost 3 bases, and 5 bases stayed unmatched. In nucleotides, the CDR3 is TGTGCCAGCTCACCTACGACAGGGTTCTACGAGCAGTACTTC. Residues: CASSPTTGFYEQYF.

This clonotype was seen repeatedly, ten times or more. V gene TRBV29-1 combines with J gene TRBJ2-7; TRBD2 matches 7 bases. This CDR3 is built from 15 residues. Germline trimming cut 2 bases from V and 4 bases from J; bases unmatched to any gene: 11. In germline, CDR1 is SQVTM, CDR2 ANQGSEA. The CDR3 region has the DNA TGCAGCGTTGAAATATTTGCGGGAGTGCGATACGAGCAGTACTTC. Translation gives CSVEIFAGVRYEQYF.

The sample holds many counts of this clonotype. This chain uses TRBV7-6 with TRBJ2-3; TRBD2 matches at 7 bases. The CDR3 is 16 residues long. V gave up 4 bases and J gave up 1 base; unmatched junction bases: 8. Germline CDR1 is SGHVS and CDR2 is FNYEAQ. The chain's CDR3 is CASSSGGSLGTDTQYF. The CDR3 DNA reads TGTGCCAGCAGCTCCGGCGGGAGTCTGGGCACAGATACGCAGTATTTT.

At least ten counts were recorded for this clonotype. CDR3 in amino acids: CASSFAGVGPTGDEQFF. The CDR3 DNA reads TGTGCCAGCAGTTTCGCAGGGGTGGGTCCGACCGGGGATGAGCAGTTCTTC. V gene TRBV27 combines with J gene TRBJ2-1, with D perhaps TRBD1 (6 bases). The V and J ends lost 3 bases and 8 bases respectively, with 23 bases between them. The CDR3 totals 17 residues. Per the germline V gene, CDR1 is MNHEY and CDR2 is SMNVEV (reference sequence).

The chain joins TRBV29-1 to TRBJ1-5; D may be TRBD1 (6 bases). There are 15 residues in the CDR3. V gave up 6 bases and J gave up 6 bases, with 21 bases separating them. Germline V gene data show CDR1 as SQVTM and CDR2 as ANQGSEA. The CDR3, as DNA: TGCAGCGTGACCATTACGGGGGGCTTAGGTCAGCCCCAGCATTTT. It is translated as CSVTITGGLGQPQHF.

The rearrangement joins TRBV2 to TRBJ2-7; weak D call: TRBD2 (6 bases). Germline CDR1 is SNHLY and CDR2 is FYNNEI. Trimming removed 6 bases at V and 6 bases at J, with 24 bases between. The CDR3 has 16 residues. The chain's CDR3 is CASRGIREMNSPEQYF. The CDR3 coding sequence is TGTGCCAGCAGGGGCATCCGGGAGATGAATTCACCCGAGCAGTACTTC.

The chain couples TRBV25-1 to TRBJ2-5; possible D gene TRBD1, 6 bases. The germline gives CDR1 MGHDK, CDR2 SYGVNS. The CDR3 extends over 15 amino acids. V was pared by 5 bases and J by 5 bases, with 18 bases between. The CDR3: CASSPRDKLQETQYF. CDR3 nucleotide sequence: TGTGCCAGCAGTCCCCGGGACAAGCTTCAGGAGACCCAGTACTTC.

This clonotype has a count of ten or more. The J gene is TRBJ2-1, the V gene TRBV5-1; 12 nucleotides line up with TRBD2. Germline V CDR1 and CDR2: SGHRS, YFSETQ. The CDR3 length is 15 residues. Trimming removed 4 bases from V and 6 bases from J; junction bases left unmatched: 5. CDR3 nucleotide sequence: TGCGCCAGCAGCGCAGGGACTAGCGGGCTCAATGAGCAGTTCTTC. This gives the protein CASSAGTSGLNEQFF.

This clonotype was found a few times. The rearrangement uses TRBV6-5 and TRBJ1-1; unclear D gene. Germline V lookup: CDR1 MNHEY, CDR2 SVGAGI. The CDR3 loop spans 13 amino acids. Trimming removed 8 bases at V and 3 bases at J, with 13 bases between. Written as DNA, the CDR3 is TGTGCCAGCCGTATTCGGGAAGACACTGAAGCTTTCTTT. This codes for CASRIREDTEAFF.

The chain employs TRBV7-6 and TRBJ2-1, with 7 positions matching TRBD1. This CDR3 spans 14 amino acids. V gave up 4 bases and J gave up 5 bases; unmatched junction bases: 5. Per the germline V gene, CDR1 is SGHVS and CDR2 is FNYEAQ. The CDR3, as DNA: TGTGCCAGCAGCTCGGGACAGTTCAACAATGAGCAGTTCTTC. Its translation: CASSSGQFNNEQFF.

This chain links TRBV18 with TRBJ2-1; 7 nucleotides match TRBD1. The CDR3 runs 18 residues. Per the germline V gene, CDR1 is KGHSH and CDR2 is LQKENI. V lost 4 bases and J lost 0; bases outside the gene matches: 12. CDR3 sequence (DNA): TGTGCCAGCTCACAAGGCCTGGTGGCAGGGGGCTCCTACAATGAGCAGTTCTTC. It encodes CASSQGLVAGGSYNEQFF.

This chain uses TRBV12-3 or TRBV12-4 with TRBJ2-2, with 8 bases aligning to TRBD1. The CDR3 totals 16 residues. V was pared by 5 bases and J by 7 bases, with 12 bases of the junction left unmatched. CDR3 nucleotide sequence: TGTGCCAGCAGTCCGGCCACAGGGGGGTGGGTCGGGGAGCTGTTTTTT. Amino acid sequence: CASSPATGGWVGELFF.

This clonotype was seen repeatedly, ten times or more. This chain links TRBV5-1 with TRBJ2-5; D is unclear. The CDR3 contains 13 residues. The V end lost 1 base, the J end lost 2 bases, and 6 bases lay between the germline ends. Germline V lookup: CDR1 SGHRS, CDR2 YFSETQ. The CDR3 sequence: CASSLPIQETQYF. The CDR3 DNA reads as TGCGCCAGCAGCTTGCCCATTCAAGAGACCCAGTACTTC. Using reference TRBV5-1 and TRBJ2-5 for the parts outside the CDR3, the full variable domain is KAGVTQTPRYLIKTRGQQVTLSCSPISGHRSVSWYQQTPGQGLQFLFEYFSETQRNKGNFPGRFSGRQFSNSRSEMNVSTLELGDSALYLCASSLPIQETQYFGPGTRLLVL.

This clonotype appeared many times. The J gene is TRBJ2-2, the V gene TRBV5-1; D is undetermined. Trimming took off 4 bases at V and 1 base at J, with 8 bases between the two ends. The germline CDR1 and CDR2 sequences are SGHRS and YFSETQ. The CDR3 has 14 residues. The CDR3 DNA is TGCGCCAGCAGCGTGACAATGAACACCGGGGAGCTGTTTTTT. Protein: CASSVTMNTGELFF.

This chain links TRBV25-1 with TRBJ2-7, with 7 bases fitting TRBD2. The CDR3 extends over 18 amino acids. The germline V gene encodes CDR1 MGHDK and CDR2 SYGVNS. V trimming: 2 bases; J trimming: 4 bases; junction bases outside the gene matches: 17. The CDR3 loop reads CASSEGGGLAVKRYEQYF. The CDR3 DNA sequence: TGTGCCAGCAGTGAAGGGGGGGGTCTGGCGGTGAAGCGATACGAGCAGTACTTC.